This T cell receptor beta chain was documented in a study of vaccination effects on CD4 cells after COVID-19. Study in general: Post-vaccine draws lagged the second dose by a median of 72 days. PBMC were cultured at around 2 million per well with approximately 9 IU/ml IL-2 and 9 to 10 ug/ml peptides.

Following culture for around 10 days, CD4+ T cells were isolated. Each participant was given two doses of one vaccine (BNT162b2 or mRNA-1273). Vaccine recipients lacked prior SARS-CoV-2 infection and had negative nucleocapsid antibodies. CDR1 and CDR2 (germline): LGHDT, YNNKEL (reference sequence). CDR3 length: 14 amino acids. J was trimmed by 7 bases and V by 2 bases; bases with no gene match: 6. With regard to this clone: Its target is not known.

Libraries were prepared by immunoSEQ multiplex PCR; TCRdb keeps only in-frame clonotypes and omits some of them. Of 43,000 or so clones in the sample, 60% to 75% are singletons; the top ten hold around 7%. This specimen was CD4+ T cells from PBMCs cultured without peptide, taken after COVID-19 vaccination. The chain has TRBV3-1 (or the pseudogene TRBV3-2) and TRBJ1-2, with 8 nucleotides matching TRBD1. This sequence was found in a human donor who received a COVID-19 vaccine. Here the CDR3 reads CASSQPTGGGGYTF. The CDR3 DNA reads TGTGCCAGCAGCCAACCAACAGGGGGTGGTGGCTACACCTTC.